This T cell receptor beta chain was recovered during a study of T cell responses to AZD1222 COVID-19 vaccine. Study outcomes and limitations: Vaccine-related CD4 TCRs covered spike, predominating at 160-218 and 743-854.

Clones were sequenced by immunoSEQ multiplex PCR, and TCRdb holds only the in-frame ones, with some missing. Of 100,000 to 110,000 clones in the sample, 88% were seen once. This clone was seen more than once but under ten times. Its antigen is not known. The TCR was taken from an adult in good health. The material was peripheral blood, obtained on day 0 of AZD1222 vaccination.

This CDR3 is CASSFSIIGDTQYF. The CDR3 DNA sequence: TGTGCCAGCAGCTTCTCAATAATAGGAGATACGCAGTATTTT. This chain connects TRBV7-2 to TRBJ2-3; D not certain. This CDR3 has 14 amino acids. The ends were cut back, 3 bases at V and 5 bases at J, with 12 bases in the middle. Germline V gives CDR1 SGHTA, CDR2 FQGNSA.